Below are 27 T cell receptor beta chains sequenced from a single sample in a study of T cells in Graves' hyperthyroidism and ophthalmopathy. RNA transcripts were the template for amplifying TCR beta CDR3 regions. RT-PCR in the first round (using the HTBI primer set) targeted the TCR CDR3. TCRdb redid the calling of the multiplex PCR reads with MiXCR, one entry per CDR3 protein. The sample yields 190,000 or so distinct CDR3 sequences, around 16% seen once. Sequencing was done on a sample of blood. The source is a man aged 40-55 years with Graves' hyperthyroidism.

This clonotype was observed many times. The V gene is TRBV12-3 or TRBV12-4, the J gene TRBJ1-2; D gene ambiguous. The germline V and J ends were trimmed by 4 bases and 7 bases, with 7 bases remaining between them. The CDR3 contains 11 residues. The CDR3 protein is CASSYWRGYTF. DNA for the CDR3: TGTGCCAGCAGTTATTGGCGTGGCTACACCTTC.

This clonotype was detected ten times or more. V and J are TRBV20-1 and TRBJ2-7, with 7 bases aligning to TRBD2. The CDR3 has 14 residues. Per germline, CDR1 DFQATT and CDR2 SNEGSKA (reference sequence). J lost 5 bases, V lost 3 bases, and 10 bases had no gene match. CDR3 loop: CSARGSGLLHEQYF. CDR3 coding DNA: TGCAGTGCTAGGGGCTCGGGACTACTCCACGAGCAGTACTTC.

Ten or more counts support this clonotype. The chain recombines TRBV18 with TRBJ2-1, with 12 bases that match TRBD1. Germline-derived CDR1 and CDR2 are KGHSH and LQKENI. The ends lost 4 bases at V and 8 bases at J; junction bases unmatched: 9. The CDR3 length is 16 residues. CDR3 in DNA: TGTGCCAGCTCACAGAGATTGGGACAGGGGGCAGATGAGCAGTTCTTC. Protein: CASSQRLGQGADEQFF.

This chain connects TRBV29-1 to TRBJ2-2; tentative D call: TRBD2 (5 bases). With 5 bases removed from V and 7 bases from J, the gap between germline ends came to 14 bases. Looked up from germline, CDR1 is SQVTM and CDR2 is ANQGSEA. This CDR3 is 13 amino acids long. The CDR3 is CSVRRGYNGELFF. DNA of the CDR3: TGCAGCGTTCGCAGAGGGTATAACGGGGAGCTGTTTTTT.

This clonotype was detected many times. This rearrangement joins TRBV12-3 or TRBV12-4 to TRBJ2-3; D unclear. Deletions cut 7 bases from V and 1 base from J, with 12 bases between. The CDR3 runs 14 residues. CDR3 residues: CASTPLRRTDTQYF. CDR3 DNA sequence: TGTGCCAGCACCCCGCTCAGGCGCACAGATACGCAGTATTTT.

This clonotype has at least ten counts. V usage is TRBV6-5 and J usage is TRBJ1-1; D may be TRBD1 (5 bases). Looked up from germline, CDR1 is MNHEY and CDR2 is SVGAGI. V gave up 3 bases and J gave up 3 bases, with 11 bases separating them. This CDR3 contains 14 residues. Here the CDR3 DNA reads TGTGCCAGCAGTTATGGCAGGGAACACACTGAAGCTTTCTTT. As protein: CASSYGREHTEAFF.

In its sample, this clonotype was seen a few times. This sequence joins TRBV20-1 and TRBJ1-2, with 9 bases lining up with TRBD1. The ends lost 0 bases at V and 5 bases at J; junction bases unmatched: 7. Germline V lookup: CDR1 DFQATT, CDR2 SNEGSKA (reference sequence). This CDR3 is built from 15 residues. The CDR3 nucleotides read TGCAGTGCTAGAGATCAGGGGACAGGGCAATATGGCTACACCTTC. This codes for CSARDQGTGQYGYTF.

The chain joins TRBV7-2 to TRBJ2-1, with D perhaps given as TRBD1 or TRBD2 (5 bases each). With 5 bases removed from V and 4 bases from J, the gap between germline ends came to 12 bases. Germline CDR1 reads SGHTA; CDR2 reads FQGNSA. This CDR3 has 14 amino acids. This CDR3 reads CASSHRDPYNEQFF. The CDR3 region has the DNA TGTGCCAGCAGCCACCGGGACCCATACAATGAGCAGTTCTTC.

This clonotype was observed many times. J is TRBJ1-2 and V is TRBV6-1; TRBD1 matches 7 bases. The CDR3 is 14 residues long. The V segment lost 10 bases and the J segment 2 bases; nucleotides outside the gene matches: 10. Germline V CDR1 and CDR2: MNHNS, SASEGT. CDR3 sequence reads: CATHRGRENYGYTF. The CDR3 DNA sequence: TGTGCCACCCACAGGGGCCGGGAAAACTATGGCTACACCTTC.

As regards this clonotype: An end of the junction differs from the germline gene, which may be a read error. V usage is TRBV12-3 or TRBV12-4 and J usage is TRBJ1-1, with D perhaps TRBD1 (6 bases). This CDR3 contains 12 residues. DNA of the CDR3: TGTGCCAGCAGTTTCAACAGGGCTGACGCTTTCTTT. Translated, it gives CASSFNRADAFF.

The sample holds many counts of this clonotype. This chain links TRBV2 with TRBJ2-3; 10 nucleotides match TRBD1. The V and J ends lost 8 bases and 5 bases, in that order; junction bases with no gene match: 10. Germline V gene sequence: CDR1 SNHLY, CDR2 FYNNEI. The CDR3 contains 15 residues. CDR3 coding DNA: TGTGCCAGCGGGATGACAGGGGGCTTCGGAGATACGCAGTATTTT. Translation: CASGMTGGFGDTQYF.

This clonotype was recorded many times. The chain recombines TRBV7-9 with TRBJ2-4; 7 positions agree with TRBD1. CDR3 size: 14 residues. Looked up from germline, CDR1 is SEHNR and CDR2 is FQNEAQ (reference sequence). With V trimmed by 5 bases and J by 6 bases, 7 bases remained unmatched. The CDR3 is CASSLGQLGNIQYF. The CDR3 DNA follows: TGTGCCAGCAGCCTGGGACAGCTCGGAAACATTCAGTACTTC.

V is TRBV9 and J is TRBJ2-7; D is undetermined. Between the trimmed V and J ends, which lost 4 bases and 3 bases, there was a span of 17 bases. Germline CDR1 reads SGDLS; CDR2 reads YYNGEE. The CDR3 contains 15 residues. The CDR3 is CASSPIPQVGYEQYF. CDR3 in DNA: TGTGCCAGCAGCCCTATCCCCCAGGTCGGCTACGAGCAGTACTTC.

This clonotype was seen at least ten times. V gene TRBV28 combines with J gene TRBJ2-7, with 7 nucleotides matching TRBD2. The CDR3 covers 15 residues. Losses at the gene ends were 6 bases for V and 2 bases for J; bases not matched to a gene: 10. Germline assignment: CDR1 MDHEN and CDR2 SYDVKM. The CDR3 sequence is CASSQLAAGAYEQYF. The CDR3 region has the DNA TGTGCCAGCAGCCAATTAGCCGCGGGGGCCTACGAGCAGTACTTC. Full variable domain (remainder filled in from reference TRBV28 and TRBJ2-7): DVKVTQSSRYLVKRTGEKVFLECVQDMDHENMFWYRQDPGLGLRLIYFSYDVKMKEKGDIPEGYSVSREKKERFSLILESASTNQTSMYLCASSQLAAGAYEQYFGPGTRLTVT.

In this sample, this clonotype turned up many times. J is TRBJ2-3 and V is TRBV29-1; D unresolved. CDR1 SQVTM and CDR2 ANQGSEA come from the germline V gene. V was pared by 4 bases and J by 4 bases, with 12 bases between. CDR3 size: 13 residues. The CDR3 DNA follows: TGCAGCGTTGGTCCCAGCAATGCAGATACGCAGTATTTT. It is translated as CSVGPSNADTQYF.

At least ten counts were recorded for this clonotype. The rearrangement links TRBV10-2 to TRBJ1-1, with D possibly matching TRBD1 (6 bases). Per the germline V gene, CDR1 is WSHSY and CDR2 is SAAADI. Trimming pared 0 bases from V and 5 bases from J, leaving 16 bases between. The CDR3 is 16 residues long. CDR3 coding DNA: TGCGCCAGCAGTGAGTCTCAGTGGGGGGCTCGGACTGAAGCTTTCTTT. Protein sequence: CASSESQWGARTEAFF.

The chain employs TRBV6-9 and TRBJ2-2; D not certain. Germline CDR1 reads MNHGY; CDR2 reads SVAAGI. Trimming cost V 3 bases and J 4 bases, with 6 bases left between them. This CDR3 is 13 amino acids long. CDR3 protein: CASSYTLTGELFF. Written as DNA, the CDR3 is TGTGCCAGCAGTTACACACTCACCGGGGAGCTGTTTTTT.

This clonotype was picked up many times. The CDR3 DNA sequence: TGTGCCTCCCAGACAGGGGGTGAGGAAAACATTCAGTACTTC. Amino acid sequence: CASQTGGEENIQYF. This chain uses TRBV6-1 with TRBJ2-4; 9 bases match TRBD1. The CDR3 sequence is 14 residues long. Losses at the gene ends were 11 bases for V and 5 bases for J; bases not matched to a gene: 10. Germline CDR1 reads MNHNS; CDR2 reads SASEGT.

In this sample, this clonotype turned up many times. This rearrangement joins TRBV20-1 to TRBJ2-3; TRBD1 is a possible D gene (5 bases). The CDR3 length is 13 residues. The germline CDR1 and CDR2 sequences are DFQATT and SNEGSKA (reference sequence). V was shortened by 0 bases and J by 3 bases, with 7 bases between the two germline ends. For the CDR3, the DNA is TGCAGTGCTAGAGAACCAGGGACAGATACGCAGTATTTT. Protein sequence: CSAREPGTDTQYF.

This clonotype was seen repeatedly, ten times or more. CDR3 amino acids: CASRPGLTETQYF. As DNA, the CDR3 is TGTGCCAGCAGACCGGGGCTTACGGAGACCCAGTACTTC. The chain joins TRBV6-1 to TRBJ2-5; either TRBD1 or TRBD2 may fit D (5 bases each). The CDR3 has 13 amino acids. Germline CDR1 MNHNS, CDR2 SASEGT. Trimming stripped 6 bases from V and 5 bases from J, with 13 bases between.

V gene TRBV30 combines with J gene TRBJ1-6; D uncertain. The CDR3 consists of 14 residues. The ends were cut back, 6 bases at V and 5 bases at J, with 14 bases in the middle. Germline CDR1 is GTSNPN and CDR2 is SVGIG (reference sequence). CDR3 in amino acids: CACNLGQDNSPLHF. In nucleotides, the CDR3 is TGTGCCTGCAATCTTGGGCAGGATAATTCACCCCTCCACTTT.

This clonotype was observed a handful of times. The gene calls are TRBV6-2 or TRBV6-3 and TRBJ2-7, with D uncertain. This CDR3 has 12 residues. Germline V gene data show CDR1 as MNHEY and CDR2 as SVGEGT. V shed 6 bases and J shed 2 bases, with 8 bases lying between them. The CDR3 is CASSPATYEQYF. The CDR3 bases are TGTGCCAGCAGCCCTGCGACCTACGAGCAGTACTTC.

This clonotype was seen many times. The chain uses TRBV20-1 and TRBJ2-7, with D unclear. The CDR3 spans 12 residues. The germline CDR1 and CDR2 sequences are DFQATT and SNEGSKA (reference sequence). V lost 6 bases to trimming and J lost 3 bases, with 12 bases between them. This chain's CDR3 is CSAGRPGYEQYF. CDR3 DNA sequence: TGCAGTGCCGGGCGTCCTGGCTACGAGCAGTACTTC.

This clonotype was recorded a few times. This sequence joins TRBV28 and TRBJ2-1; tentatively, D is TRBD2 (5 bases). The V end lost 1 base, the J end lost 3 bases, and 13 bases lay between the germline ends. This CDR3 spans 16 amino acids. Germline V CDR1 and CDR2: MDHEN, SYDVKM. CDR3 nucleotides: TGTGCCAGCAGTTTATCGGCATCGGGATTCTACAATGAGCAGTTCTTC. This encodes CASSLSASGFYNEQFF.

In its sample, this clonotype was seen many times. The rearrangement uses TRBV20-1 and TRBJ1-5, with TRBD1 as a possible D gene (6 bases). Germline values: CDR1 DFQATT, CDR2 SNEGSKA (reference sequence). Trimming stripped 6 bases from V and 2 bases from J, with 20 bases between. The CDR3 has 16 residues. The CDR3 DNA is TGCAGTGCCAGTACAGGGTTAGGGTTGGGCAATCAGCCCCAGCATTTT. It specifies CSASTGLGLGNQPQHF.

The rearrangement links TRBV7-9 to TRBJ1-2, with 10 bases aligning to TRBD1. The CDR3 is 15 amino acids. CDR1 and CDR2 (germline): SEHNR, FQNEAQ (reference sequence). The junction had 6 bases not matched to a gene; V was cut back by 2 bases and J by 6 bases. The CDR3 reads CASSLFGTGVDGYTF. The CDR3 DNA reads TGTGCCAGCAGCTTATTCGGGACAGGGGTCGATGGCTACACCTTC.

This clonotype appeared many times. V is TRBV7-8 and J is TRBJ1-6; TRBD1 matches 10 bases. The ends lost 1 base at V and 7 bases at J; junction bases unmatched: 4. Germline V gene lookup returns CDR1 SGHVS and CDR2 FQNEAQ. The CDR3 length is 16 residues. CDR3 region: CASSLGRDRGNSPLHF. In DNA form, the CDR3 reads TGTGCCAGCAGCTTAGGCCGGGACAGGGGAAATTCACCCCTCCACTTT.